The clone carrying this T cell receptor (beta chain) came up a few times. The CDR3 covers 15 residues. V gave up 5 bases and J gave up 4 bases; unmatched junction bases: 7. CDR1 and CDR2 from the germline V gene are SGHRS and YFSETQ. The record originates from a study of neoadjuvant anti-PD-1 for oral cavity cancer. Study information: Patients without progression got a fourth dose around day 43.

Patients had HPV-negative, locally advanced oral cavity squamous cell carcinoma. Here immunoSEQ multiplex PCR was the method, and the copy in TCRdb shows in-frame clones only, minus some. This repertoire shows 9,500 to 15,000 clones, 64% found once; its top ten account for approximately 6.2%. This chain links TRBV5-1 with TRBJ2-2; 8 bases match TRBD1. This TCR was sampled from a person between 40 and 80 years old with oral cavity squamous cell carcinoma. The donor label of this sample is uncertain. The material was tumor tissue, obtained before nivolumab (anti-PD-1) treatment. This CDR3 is CASSLQGAGTGELFF. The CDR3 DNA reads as TGCGCCAGCAGTCTCCAGGGGGCCGGCACCGGGGAGCTGTTTTTT.